The TCR beta chain described here comes from a study of vaccination effects on CD4 cells after COVID-19. As for the study in general: Early after vaccination, and again late, three convalescent patients were sampled. Sampling occurred a median 72 days post second dose, range 14 to 241.

A word on this clone: The target antigen is unknown.

V was pared by 5 bases and J by 1 base, with 8 bases of the junction left unmatched. The CDR3 runs to 17 residues. Germline loops: CDR1 SNHLY, CDR2 FYNNEI. Profiling relied on immunoSEQ multiplex PCR, and the TCRdb table lists in-frame clones only, not all of them. The sample includes some 17,000 clones, approximately 82% of them seen just once. Antigen-specific CD4+ T cells were first expanded with viral peptide pools by the ViraFEST assay and only then sequenced. Once cultured for roughly ten days, the cells underwent separation to obtain CD4+ T cells. Documented for the person is a PCR-confirmed SARS-CoV-2 infection occurring between March and December 2020. The vaccine given was either BNT162b2 or mRNA-1273, in two doses.

The sequence was obtained from a human donor who had a prior SARS-CoV-2 infection. The starting material was CD4+ T cells from PBMCs cultured with SARS-CoV-2 spike peptides, obtained after COVID-19 vaccination. The chain employs TRBV2 and TRBJ2-5; 12 positions match TRBD2. The CDR3 loop reads CASSHLTSGGLQETQYF. As DNA, the CDR3 is TGTGCCAGCAGTCATCTTACTAGCGGGGGGCTCCAAGAGACCCAGTACTTC.